This T cell receptor beta chain was captured by sequencing in a study of blood T cell repertoires in COVID-19. Some clones are missing from TCRdb's copy, which holds only in-frame ones; the method was immunoSEQ multiplex PCR. Of about 220,000 clones listed, approximately 83% are singletons. V was clipped by 4 bases and J by 0 bases, with 9 bases between them. The CDR3 consists of 15 residues. Germline V CDR1 and CDR2: LGHDT, YNNKEL (reference sequence). The sequencing sample was made of peripheral blood. V and J are TRBV3-1 (or the pseudogene TRBV3-2) and TRBJ2-2; tentative D call: TRBD1 (6 bases). This clonotype originated in a woman aged 30 to 39 who had recovered from COVID-19. CDR3 nucleotides: TGTGCCAGCAGCCTATACAGGGCGAACACCGGGGAGCTGTTTTTT. Protein: CASSLYRANTGELFF.